This T cell receptor (beta chain) derives from a study of T cell clonality in common variable immunodeficiency. Unmatched junction bases numbered 5, after V lost 4 bases and J lost 6 bases. CDR3 length equals 14 residues. Germline V gives CDR1 SEHNR, CDR2 FQNEAQ (reference sequence). This clone has at least ten counts. The CDR3 end lies 3 residues beyond the end of the read and is filled in from the germline J gene. Generated by immunoSEQ multiplex PCR, the TCRdb table keeps only in-frame clones and is missing some. Listed for the sample are some 53,000 clones, none seen a single time. The receptor was isolated from a person between 18 and 75 years old in good health. The sequencing sample was made of peripheral blood mononuclear cells. J is TRBJ2-2 and V is TRBV7-9; 7 bases map to TRBD1. The CDR3 sequence is CASSWRQGPGELFF. CDR3 DNA, as far as it was read: TGTGCCAGCAGCTGGCGACAGGGTCCCGGGGAG.